This entry is about one T cell receptor (beta chain). CDR1 and CDR2 (germline): SGHVS, FNYEAQ. Trimming removed 2 bases from V and 2 bases from J; junction bases left unmatched: 7. The length of the CDR3 is 16 residues. This table comes from immunoSEQ multiplex PCR, and its TCRdb copy is limited to in-frame clones, with some not included. Of several thousand clones in the sample, roughly 75% are singletons; the top ten hold more than 8.5%. The entry originates in a study of chemoradiotherapy in HPV16-positive cancers. Overall study context: Functional T-cell assays on a couple of HPV16-positive patients' cells defined candidate HPV-specific clones and common TCR motifs.

The clonotype originates from a human donor with HPV-associated anogenital cancer. Sample acquisition took place from a patient who underwent chemoradiotherapy. V and J are TRBV7-6 and TRBJ2-7; 9 positions agree with TRBD1. The CDR3 reads CASSLTPGQGAYEQYF. The DNA of the CDR3 is TGTGCCAGCAGCTTAACCCCGGGACAGGGTGCCTACGAGCAGTACTTC.